This TCR beta chain was found in a study of response to subunit inactivated influenza vaccine (dated by TCRdb to the late 2010s). With regard to the full study: Deep quantitative profiling of the T cell receptor repertoire was used in the study to follow responses to a trivalent subunit inactivated influenza vaccine. What the work shows at the level of the full study, not this receptor alone: According to the authors, only a limited number of new T cells may be recruited by each seasonal influenza vaccination.

Including the terminal cysteine and phenylalanine, the CDR3 comprises 15 residues. Only the CDR3 part of the read is kept: 45 bases, read in frame from the first base. Reading the germline V gene gives CDR1 SGHAT and CDR2 FQNNGV. V sheds 1 base and J sheds 3 bases, leaving 10 bases between their ends. This clonotype was seen only a few times. Its antigen is unknown. No base qualities exist here, and no much larger clone lies one base off it. The library was produced with RT-PCR. The sequencer listed for this sample is Illumina HiSeq 2500. Through fastp at Q25 and MiXCR, TCRdb rebuilt clones from the public reads, retaining in-frame beta chains. Merged by CDR3 protein, the rows form single entries marked with the most common genes and DNA. This sample lists around 650,000 distinct CDR3 sequences; 15% to 19% were detected once. Under 14% of the sample comes from the top ten.

Recombination connected TRBV11-2 to TRBJ2-1; no D segment can be confidently identified. The clonotype originates from a man over 45 who received an inactivated influenza vaccine. Donor details come from another sample of the same person, matched by shared clones. This material consisted of PBMCs from blood, taken approximately 13 days after vaccination. The nucleotide sequence is TGTGCCAGCAGCTTAGTGGATGAGTACTACAATGAGCAGTTCTTC. Its coded protein is CASSLVDEYYNEQFF.